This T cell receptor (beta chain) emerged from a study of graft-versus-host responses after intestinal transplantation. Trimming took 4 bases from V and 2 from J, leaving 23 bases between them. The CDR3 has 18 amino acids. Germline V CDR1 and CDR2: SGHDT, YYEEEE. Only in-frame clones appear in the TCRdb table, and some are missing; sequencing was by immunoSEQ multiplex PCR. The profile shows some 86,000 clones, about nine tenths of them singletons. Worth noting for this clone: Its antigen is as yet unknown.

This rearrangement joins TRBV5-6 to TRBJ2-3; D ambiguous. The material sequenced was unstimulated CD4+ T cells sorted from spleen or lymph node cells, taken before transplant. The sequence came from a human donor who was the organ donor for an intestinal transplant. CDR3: CASSRPGLAKAPTDTQYF. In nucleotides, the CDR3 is TGTGCCAGCAGCCGGCCCGGGTTGGCAAAAGCCCCCACAGATACGCAGTATTTT.